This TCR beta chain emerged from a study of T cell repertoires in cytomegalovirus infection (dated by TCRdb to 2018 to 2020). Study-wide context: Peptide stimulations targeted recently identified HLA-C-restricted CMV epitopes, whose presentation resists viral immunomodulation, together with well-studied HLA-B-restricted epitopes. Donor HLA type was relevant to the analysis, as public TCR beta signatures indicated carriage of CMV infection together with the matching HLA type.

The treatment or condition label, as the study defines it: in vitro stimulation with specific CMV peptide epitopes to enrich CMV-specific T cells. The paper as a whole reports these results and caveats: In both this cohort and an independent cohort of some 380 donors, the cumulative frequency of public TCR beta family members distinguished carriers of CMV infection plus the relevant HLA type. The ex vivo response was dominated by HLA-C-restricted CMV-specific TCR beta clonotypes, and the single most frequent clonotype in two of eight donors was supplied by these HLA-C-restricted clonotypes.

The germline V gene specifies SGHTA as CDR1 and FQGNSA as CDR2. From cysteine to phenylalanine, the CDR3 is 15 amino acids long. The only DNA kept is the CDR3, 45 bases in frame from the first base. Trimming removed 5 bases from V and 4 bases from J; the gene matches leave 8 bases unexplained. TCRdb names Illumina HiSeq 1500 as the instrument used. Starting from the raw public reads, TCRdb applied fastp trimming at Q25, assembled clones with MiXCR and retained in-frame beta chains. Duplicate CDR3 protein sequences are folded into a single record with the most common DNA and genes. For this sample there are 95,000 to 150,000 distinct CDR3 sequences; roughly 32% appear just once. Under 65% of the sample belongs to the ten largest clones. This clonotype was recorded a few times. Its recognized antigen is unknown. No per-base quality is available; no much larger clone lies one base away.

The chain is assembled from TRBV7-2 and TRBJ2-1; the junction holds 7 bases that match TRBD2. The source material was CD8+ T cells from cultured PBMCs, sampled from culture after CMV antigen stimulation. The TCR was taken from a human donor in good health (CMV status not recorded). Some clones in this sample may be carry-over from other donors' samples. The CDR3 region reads CASSATSDEYNEQFF. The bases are TGTGCCAGCAGCGCAACTAGCGACGAATACAATGAGCAGTTCTTC.